These 4 T cell receptor beta chains share one sample of origin, sequenced in a study of spatial heterogeneity in lung cancer. General study results and limits: It was found that expanded intratumoral alpha and beta TCR counts tracked tumor mutation counts.

Antigens of these TCRs are unknown. Each CDR3 protein is one row after TCRdb ran MiXCR on the 5' RACE reads. The sample has 5,500 to 7,000 distinct CDR3 sequences; 7.5% to 9% are singletons. Time point described: sample taken at primary tumor resection. This specimen was lung tumor tissue, taken at surgery. The receptors come from a female donor with early-stage non-small cell lung cancer.

Many counts were recorded for this clonotype. V usage is TRBV5-1 and J usage is TRBJ2-5; 9 nucleotides agree with TRBD1. The CDR3 contains 16 residues. V was pared by 2 bases and J by 5 bases, with 10 bases of the junction left unmatched. Per the germline V gene, CDR1 is SGHRS and CDR2 is YFSETQ. CDR3 DNA: TGCGCCAGCAGCTTCACCGGGACAGGGATTGAGGAGACCCAGTACTTC. Translating gives CASSFTGTGIEETQYF.

This clonotype is labeled medium-sized. V gene TRBV19 combines with J gene TRBJ2-5; a possible D gene is TRBD1 (6 bases). The CDR3 has 13 amino acids. Germline V gene sequence: CDR1 LNHDA, CDR2 SQIVND (reference sequence). V was cut by 6 bases and J by 1 base, with 9 bases left in between. The CDR3 loop reads CASRDSLQETQYF. CDR3 nucleotide sequence: TGTGCCAGTAGGGACAGCCTCCAAGAGACCCAGTACTTC.

The table lists this clonotype with many counts. The chain uses TRBV2 and TRBJ1-5; 9 bases fit TRBD1. This CDR3 contains 14 residues. Germline assignment: CDR1 SNHLY and CDR2 FYNNEI. The V gene end was trimmed by 5 bases and the J gene end by 5 bases; junction bases not matched to a gene: 4. The CDR3 here is CASSQQGADQPQHF. The CDR3 DNA reads as TGTGCCAGCAGTCAACAGGGGGCCGATCAGCCCCAGCATTTT.

This clonotype occurred many times. The chain combines TRBV5-6 with TRBJ2-1; D remains ambiguous. The V gene lost 2 bases and the J gene lost 7 bases, with 10 bases spanning the gap. The germline gives CDR1 SGHDT, CDR2 YYEEEE. The CDR3 is made up of 13 amino acids. CDR3 nucleotide sequence: TGTGCCAGCAGCTTACCTAGATCTAATGAGCAGTTCTTC. Translation: CASSLPRSNEQFF.